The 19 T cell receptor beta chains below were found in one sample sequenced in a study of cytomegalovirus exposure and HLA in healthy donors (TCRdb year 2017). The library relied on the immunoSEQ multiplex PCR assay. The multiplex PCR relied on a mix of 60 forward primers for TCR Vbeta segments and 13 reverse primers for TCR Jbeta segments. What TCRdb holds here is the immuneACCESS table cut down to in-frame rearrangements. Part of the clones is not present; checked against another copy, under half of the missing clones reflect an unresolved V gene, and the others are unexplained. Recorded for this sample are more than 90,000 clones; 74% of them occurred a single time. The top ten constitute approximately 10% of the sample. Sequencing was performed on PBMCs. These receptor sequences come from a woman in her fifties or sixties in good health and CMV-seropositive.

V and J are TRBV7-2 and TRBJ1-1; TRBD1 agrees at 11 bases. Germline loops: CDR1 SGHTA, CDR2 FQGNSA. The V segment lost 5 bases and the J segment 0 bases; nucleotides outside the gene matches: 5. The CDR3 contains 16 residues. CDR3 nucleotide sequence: TGTGCCAGCAGCCTAGGACAGGGGGCTGTGAACACTGAAGCTTTCTTT. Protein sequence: CASSLGQGAVNTEAFF. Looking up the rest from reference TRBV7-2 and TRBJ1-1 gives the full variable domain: GAGVSQSPSNKVTEKGKDVELRCDPISGHTALYWYRQSLGQGLEFLIYFQGNSAPDKSGLPSDRFSAERTGGSVSTLTIQRTQQEDSAVYLCASSLGQGAVNTEAFFGQGTRLTVV.

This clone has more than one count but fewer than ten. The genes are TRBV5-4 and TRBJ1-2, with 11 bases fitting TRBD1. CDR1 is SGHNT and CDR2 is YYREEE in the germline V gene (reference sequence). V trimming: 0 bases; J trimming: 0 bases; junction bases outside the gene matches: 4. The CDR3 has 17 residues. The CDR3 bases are TGTGCCAGCAGCTTGGGGGGGACAGGGGGTACTAACTATGGCTACACCTTC. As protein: CASSLGGTGGTNYGYTF.

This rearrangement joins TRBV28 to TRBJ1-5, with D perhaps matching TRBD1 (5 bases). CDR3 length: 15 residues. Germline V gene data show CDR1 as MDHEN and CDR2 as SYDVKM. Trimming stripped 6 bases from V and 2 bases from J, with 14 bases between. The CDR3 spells CASSPVGGGNQPQHF. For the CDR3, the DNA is TGTGCCAGCAGCCCTGTGGGGGGGGGCAATCAGCCCCAGCATTTT. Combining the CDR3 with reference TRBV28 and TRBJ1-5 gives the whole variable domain DVKVTQSSRYLVKRTGEKVFLECVQDMDHENMFWYRQDPGLGLRLIYFSYDVKMKEKGDIPEGYSVSREKKERFSLILESASTNQTSMYLCASSPVGGGNQPQHFGDGTRLSIL.

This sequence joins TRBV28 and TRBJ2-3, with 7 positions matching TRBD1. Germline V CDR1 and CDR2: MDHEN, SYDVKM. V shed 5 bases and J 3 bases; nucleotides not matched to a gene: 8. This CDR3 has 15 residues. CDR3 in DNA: TGTGCCAGCAGTGATCCGACAGGGTTGACAGATACGCAGTATTTT. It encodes CASSDPTGLTDTQYF.

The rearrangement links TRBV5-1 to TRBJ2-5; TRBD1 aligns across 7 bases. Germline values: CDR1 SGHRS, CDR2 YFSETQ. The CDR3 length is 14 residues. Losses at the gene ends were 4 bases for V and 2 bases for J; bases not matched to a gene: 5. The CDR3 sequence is CASSQGQEQETQYF. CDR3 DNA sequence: TGCGCCAGCAGCCAAGGACAGGAGCAAGAGACCCAGTACTTC.

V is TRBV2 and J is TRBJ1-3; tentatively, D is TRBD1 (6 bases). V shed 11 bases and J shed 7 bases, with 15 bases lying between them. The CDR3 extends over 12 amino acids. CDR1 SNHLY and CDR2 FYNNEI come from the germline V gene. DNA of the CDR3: TGTGCCGGAAGACGGCAGGGGAACACCATATATTTT. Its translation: CAGRRQGNTIYF.

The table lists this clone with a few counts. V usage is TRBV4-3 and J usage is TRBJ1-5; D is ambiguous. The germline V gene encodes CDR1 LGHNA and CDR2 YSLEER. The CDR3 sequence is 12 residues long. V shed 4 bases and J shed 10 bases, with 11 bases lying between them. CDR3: CASSPLGGPQHF. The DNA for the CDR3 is TGCGCCAGCAGCCCCTTAGGAGGTCCCCAGCATTTT.

In nucleotides, the CDR3 is TGTGCCAGCAGTGTATTGCGCTCTGGGGCCAACGTCCTGACTTTC. This translates into CASSVLRSGANVLTF. This sequence joins TRBV25-1 and TRBJ2-6, with D unclear. Germline CDR1 is MGHDK and CDR2 is SYGVNS. The CDR3 extends over 15 amino acids. Trimming removed 4 bases at V and 0 bases at J, with 7 bases between.

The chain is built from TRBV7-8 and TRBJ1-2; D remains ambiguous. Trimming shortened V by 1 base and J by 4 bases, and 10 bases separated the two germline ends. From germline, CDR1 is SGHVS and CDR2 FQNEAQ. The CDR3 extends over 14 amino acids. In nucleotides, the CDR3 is TGTGCCAGCAGCTTAGAGGCAGGTACCTATGGCTACACCTTC. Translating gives CASSLEAGTYGYTF.

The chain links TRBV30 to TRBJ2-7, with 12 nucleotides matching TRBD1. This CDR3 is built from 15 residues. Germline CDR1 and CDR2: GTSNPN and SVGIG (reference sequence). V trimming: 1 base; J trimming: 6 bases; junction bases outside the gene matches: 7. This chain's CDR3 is CAWSEGGDRGREQYF. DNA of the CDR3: TGTGCCTGGAGTGAGGGGGGGGACAGGGGGCGCGAGCAGTACTTC.

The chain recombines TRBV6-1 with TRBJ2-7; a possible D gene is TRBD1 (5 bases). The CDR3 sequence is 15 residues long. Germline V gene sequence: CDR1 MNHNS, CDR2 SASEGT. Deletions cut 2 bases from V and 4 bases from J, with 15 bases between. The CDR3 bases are TGTGCCAGCAGTGAAAAGGCAGGGAACGTTTACGAGCAGTACTTC. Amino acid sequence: CASSEKAGNVYEQYF.

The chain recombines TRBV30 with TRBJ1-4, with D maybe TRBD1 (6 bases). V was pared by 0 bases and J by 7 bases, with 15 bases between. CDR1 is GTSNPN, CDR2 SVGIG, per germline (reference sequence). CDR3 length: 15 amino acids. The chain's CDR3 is CAWSVLGGAPEKLFF. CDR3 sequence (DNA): TGTGCCTGGAGTGTACTAGGGGGGGCGCCTGAAAAACTGTTTTTT.

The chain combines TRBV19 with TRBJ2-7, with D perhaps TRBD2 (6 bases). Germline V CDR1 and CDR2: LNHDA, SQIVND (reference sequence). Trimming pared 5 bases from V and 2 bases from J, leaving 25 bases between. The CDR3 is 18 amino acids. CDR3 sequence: CASSPSMTYRGNAYEQYF. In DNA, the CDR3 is TGTGCCAGTAGTCCCAGTATGACATACCGGGGGAATGCCTACGAGCAGTACTTC.

The CDR3 sequence: CALSNGGGSQPQHF. Written as DNA, the CDR3 is TGTGCCCTATCAAACGGGGGGGGGAGTCAGCCCCAGCATTTT. V and J are TRBV30 and TRBJ1-5; perhaps TRBD1 as D (5 bases). Germline V lookup: CDR1 GTSNPN, CDR2 SVGIG (reference sequence). V lost 8 bases, J lost 6 bases, and 20 bases lay in between. There are 14 residues in the CDR3.

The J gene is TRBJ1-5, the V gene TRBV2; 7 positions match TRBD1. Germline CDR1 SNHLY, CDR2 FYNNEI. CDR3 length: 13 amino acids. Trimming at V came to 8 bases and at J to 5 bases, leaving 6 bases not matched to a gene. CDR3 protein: CASWKGADQPQHF. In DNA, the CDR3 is TGTGCCAGCTGGAAGGGGGCGGATCAGCCCCAGCATTTT.

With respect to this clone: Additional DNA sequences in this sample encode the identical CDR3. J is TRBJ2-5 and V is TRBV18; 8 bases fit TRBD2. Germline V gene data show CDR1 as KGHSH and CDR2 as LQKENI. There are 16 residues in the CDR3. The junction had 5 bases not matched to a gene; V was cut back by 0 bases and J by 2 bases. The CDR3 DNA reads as TGTGCCAGCTCACCACCCCTAGCGGGCGAACAAGAGACCCAGTACTTC. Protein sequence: CASSPPLAGEQETQYF. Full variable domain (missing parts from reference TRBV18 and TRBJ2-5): NAGVMQNPRHLVRRRGQEARLRCSPMKGHSHVYWYRQLPEEGLKFMVYLQKENIIDESGMPKERFSAEFPKEGPSILRIQQVVRGDSAAYFCASSPPLAGEQETQYFGPGTRLLVL.

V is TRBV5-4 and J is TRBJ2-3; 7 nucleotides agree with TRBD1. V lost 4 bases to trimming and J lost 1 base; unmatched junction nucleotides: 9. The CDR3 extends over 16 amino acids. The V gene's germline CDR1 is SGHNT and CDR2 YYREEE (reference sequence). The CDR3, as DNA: TGTGCCAGCAGCCCGGGACAGCAGGCGGGCACAGATACGCAGTATTTT. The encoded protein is CASSPGQQAGTDTQYF.

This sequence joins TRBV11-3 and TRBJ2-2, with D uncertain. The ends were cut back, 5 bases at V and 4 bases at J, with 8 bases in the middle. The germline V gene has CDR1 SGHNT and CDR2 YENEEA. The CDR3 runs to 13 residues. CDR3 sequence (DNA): TGTGCCAGCAGCGAGCTAAGCACCGGGGAGCTGTTTTTT. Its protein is CASSELSTGELFF. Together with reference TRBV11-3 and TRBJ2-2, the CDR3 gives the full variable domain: EAGVVQSPRYKIIEKKQPVAFWCNPISGHNTLYWYLQNLGQGPELLIRYENEEAVDDSQLPKDRFSAERLKGVDSTLKIQPAELGDSAVYLCASSELSTGELFFGEGSRLTVL.

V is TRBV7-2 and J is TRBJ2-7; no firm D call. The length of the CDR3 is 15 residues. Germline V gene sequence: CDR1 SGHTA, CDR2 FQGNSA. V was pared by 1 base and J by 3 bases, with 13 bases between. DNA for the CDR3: TGTGCCAGCAGCTTAGTGTTTAGCCAGAACTACGAGCAGTACTTC. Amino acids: CASSLVFSQNYEQYF.